The entry that follows covers one T cell receptor beta chain sequence. Its antigen is as yet unknown. This sample stems from a study of T cells in localized non-small cell lung cancer. Whole-study findings and limits: T cell clonality was highest in uninvolved adjacent lung, above tumor. Greater blood T cell density accompanied longer overall survival. Researchers found a median approximately 57 of the top 100 tumor clones in adjacent lung. Sequence data derive from only one tumor region, so heterogeneity remains possible.

Data came from immunoSEQ multiplex PCR; TCRdb stores just in-frame clones and leaves some out. Of 31,000 or so clones in the sample, about 89% are singletons; the top ten hold 2.5% to 3%. The sample was peripheral blood, taken before any cancer treatment. The receptor comes from a female donor of 60 years or more with stage I lung adenocarcinoma.

CDR3 sequence reads: CASSQEGGGNTEAFF. For the CDR3, the DNA is TGCGCCAGCAGCCAAGAGGGGGGAGGAAACACTGAAGCTTTCTTT. The chain combines TRBV4-1 with TRBJ1-1, with D perhaps matching TRBD1 (5 bases). Deletions cut 0 bases from V and 2 bases from J, with 10 bases between. This CDR3 is built from 15 residues. Germline-derived CDR1 and CDR2 are MGHRA and YSYEKL.